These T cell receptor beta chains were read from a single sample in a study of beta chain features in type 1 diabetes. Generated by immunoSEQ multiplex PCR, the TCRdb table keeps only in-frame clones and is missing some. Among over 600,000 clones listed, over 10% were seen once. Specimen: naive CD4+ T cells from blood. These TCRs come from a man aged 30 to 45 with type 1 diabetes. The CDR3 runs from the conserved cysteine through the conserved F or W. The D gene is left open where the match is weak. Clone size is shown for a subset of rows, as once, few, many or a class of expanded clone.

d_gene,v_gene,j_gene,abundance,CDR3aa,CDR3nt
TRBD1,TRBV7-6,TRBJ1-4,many,CASSHGQGANEKLFF,TGTGCCAGCAGCCACGGACAGGGGGCTAATGAAAAACTGTTTTTT
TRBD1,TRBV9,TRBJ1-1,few,CASSVAGGGNTEAFF,TGTGCCAGCAGCGTAGCAGGGGGTGGGAACACTGAAGCTTTCTTT
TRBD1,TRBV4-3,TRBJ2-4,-,CASSQFPGQGFGAKNIQYF,TGCGCCAGCAGCCAATTTCCGGGACAGGGGTTCGGGGCCAAAAACATTCAGTACTTC
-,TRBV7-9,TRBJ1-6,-,CASSLGRTNSPLHF,TGTGCCAGCAGCTTAGGTCGGACTAATTCACCCCTCCACTTT
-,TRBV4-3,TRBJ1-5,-,CASSQGTGPGNQPQHF,TGCGCCAGCAGCCAAGGAACAGGGCCAGGCAATCAGCCCCAGCATTTT
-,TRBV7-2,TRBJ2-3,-,CASSPGTASTDTQYF,TGTGCCAGCAGCCCAGGGACGGCTAGCACAGATACGCAGTATTTT
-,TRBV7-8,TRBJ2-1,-,CASSLRQAIPYNEQFF,TGTGCCAGCAGCTTACGACAGGCAATACCCTACAATGAGCAGTTCTTC
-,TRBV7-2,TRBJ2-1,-,CASRYHNEQFF,TGTGCCAGCAGATATCACAATGAGCAGTTCTTC
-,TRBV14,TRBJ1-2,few,CASSQAVGGAHTF,TGTGCCAGCAGCCAAGCTGTTGGGGGGGCCCACACCTTC
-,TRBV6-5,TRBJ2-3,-,CASSSPPSREYF,TGTGCCAGCAGCTCCCCCCCTAGTCGCGAGTATTTT
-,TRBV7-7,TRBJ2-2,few,CASSSLVPGELFF,TGTGCCAGCAGCTCCCTCGTACCCGGGGAGCTGTTTTTT
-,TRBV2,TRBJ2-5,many,CASKAAGETQYF,TGTGCCAGCAAAGCGGCGGGGGAGACCCAGTACTTC
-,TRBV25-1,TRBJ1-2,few,CASSARVSSSSNYGYTF,TGTGCCAGCAGTGCACGGGTCTCCTCAAGCTCAAACTATGGCTACACCTTC
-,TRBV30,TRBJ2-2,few,CAWSVSIAAGELFF,TGTGCCTGGAGTGTATCAATTGCGGCCGGGGAGCTGTTTTTT
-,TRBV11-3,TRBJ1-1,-,CASEGNTEAFF,TGTGCCAGCGAGGGGAACACTGAAGCTTTCTTT
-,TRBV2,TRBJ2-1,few,CASSEGINNEQFF,TGTGCCAGCAGTGAAGGAATCAACAATGAGCAGTTCTTC
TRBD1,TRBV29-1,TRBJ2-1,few,CSVPGQASFARSSGRNEQFF,TGCAGCGTCCCGGGACAGGCCTCGTTCGCCCGATCGTCGGGCCGCAATGAGCAGTTCTTC